These T cell receptor beta chains were read from a single sample in a study of blood T cell repertoires in COVID-19. The protocol was immunoSEQ multiplex PCR, while the TCRdb copy is restricted to in-frame clones and leaves out a portion. The profile shows some 260,000 clones, approximately 80% of them singletons. The sequenced material came from peripheral blood. The receptor set was obtained from an elderly man with acute or convalescent COVID-19. The CDR3 runs from the conserved cysteine through the conserved F or W. A D gene is named only where the DNA matches it firmly. The size entry is marked missing in some rows and otherwise reads once, few, many or a size class.

>.|TRBJ1-1|TRBV29-1|.
TGCAGCGTTGGGGGCCGGAACACTGAAGCTTTCTTT
CSVGGRNTEAFF
>.|TRBJ1-6|TRBV6-2/TRBV6-3|TRBD1
TGTGCCAGCAGTACAGGGGTATGGAATTCACCCCTCCACTTT
CASSTGVWNSPLHF
>.|TRBJ1-2|TRBV18|TRBD1
TGTGCCAGCTCACCCAAACAGGGGGGAGGCTATGGCTACACCTTC
CASSPKQGGGYGYTF
>.|TRBJ1-1|TRBV7-9|.
TGTGCCAGCAGCTTATCGGGGGGCACTGAAGCTTTCTTT
CASSLSGGTEAFF
>.|TRBJ2-3|TRBV7-6|TRBD2
TGTGCCAGCAGCTTAGAGGTGTGGAGCGGGGGCCCAGATACGCAGTATTTT
CASSLEVWSGGPDTQYF
>.|TRBJ1-1|TRBV2|.
TGTGCCAGCAGTTATGGACAGCCCGGCCGTAACACTGAAGCTTTCTTT
CASSYGQPGRNTEAFF
>.|TRBJ2-3|TRBV24-1|.
TGTGCCACCAGTGATCAGGGTAGGCTCGCAGATACGCAGTATTTT
CATSDQGRLADTQYF
>once|TRBJ1-1|TRBV10-3|.
TGTGCCATCAGTGAGTCGGCCGGGAGCGCCCCTTATGAAGCTTTCTTT
CAISESAGSAPYEAFF
>.|TRBJ1-5|TRBV19|TRBD1
TGTGCCAGTGTGGACAGGGTAAATCAGCCCCAGCATTTT
CASVDRVNQPQHF
>few|TRBJ1-2|TRBV6-5|TRBD1
TGTGCCAGCAGTCGACAGGGAGTCTATGGCTACACCTTC
CASSRQGVYGYTF
>.|TRBJ1-4|TRBV5-1|.
TGCGCCAGCAGCTTGTTAACAACTAATGAAAAACTGTTTTTT
CASSLLTTNEKLFF
>.|TRBJ2-1|TRBV19|TRBD1
TGTGCCAGTAGTAGCCCGACAGGGGGCCTTAAGCAGTTCTTC
CASSSPTGGLKQFF
>.|TRBJ2-5|TRBV18|TRBD1
TGTGCCAGCTCCTACGACAGGGGAGAGACCCAGTACTTC
CASSYDRGETQYF
>few|TRBJ2-3|TRBV7-3|.
TGTGCCAGCAGCTTAGCGGCGAGCACAGATACGCAGTATTTT
CASSLAASTDTQYF
>.|TRBJ2-7|TRBV29-1|.
TGCAGCGTTGATGTACAGGGCGGCTACGAGCAGTACTTC
CSVDVQGGYEQYF
>.|TRBJ2-6|TRBV24-1|TRBD1
TGTGCCACCGCTATGACAGGGGCCGGGGCCAACGTCCTGACTTTC
CATAMTGAGANVLTF
>.|TRBJ2-5|TRBV7-3|TRBD1
TGTGCCAGCAGCTCCACAGGGGGCGCGGAGACCCAGTACTTC
CASSSTGGAETQYF
>few|TRBJ2-7|TRBV10-2|TRBD2
TGCGCCAGCTGCCTGGGGGGGAACTCCTACGAGCAGTACTTC
CASCLGGNSYEQYF
>.|TRBJ2-1|TRBV7-2|.
TGTGCCAGCAGCCCCCGAGGTAACTCCTACAATGAGCAGTTCTTC
CASSPRGNSYNEQFF
>.|TRBJ2-4|TRBV13|.
TGTGCCAGCAGCCTACCCGGAGGGACCAAAAACATTCAGTACTTC
CASSLPGGTKNIQYF
>.|TRBJ1-2|TRBV4-2|.
TGTGCCAGCAGCCCTACGGATGCGGTAAATGGCTACACCTTC
CASSPTDAVNGYTF
>.|TRBJ2-1|TRBV27|.
TGTGCCAGCAGTCCCCACAGGGCTCCTTCTAGCTCCTACAATGAGCAGTTCTTC
CASSPHRAPSSSYNEQFF
>.|TRBJ2-7|TRBV5-6|.
TGTGCCAGCAGCCAACCGGGACACTACTACGAGCAGTACTTC
CASSQPGHYYEQYF
>.|TRBJ1-1|TRBV9|.
TGTGCCAGCAGCGTAGCGCCGCCGGGGACTGAAGCTTTCTTT
CASSVAPPGTEAFF
>.|TRBJ2-3|TRBV28|.
TGTGCCAGCAGCCCTGGACAGCCTAGCACAGATACGCAGTATTTT
CASSPGQPSTDTQYF
>.|TRBJ1-2|TRBV30|.
TGTGCCTGTACCGGACAGCCCAACTATGGCTACACCTTC
CACTGQPNYGYTF
>.|TRBJ2-2|TRBV29-1|TRBD2
TGCAGCGTCCGACTAGGCGGGGGTCTAACCGGGGAGCTGTTTTTT
CSVRLGGGLTGELFF
>few|TRBJ2-7|TRBV7-9|.
TGTGCCAGCAGCCCGAGGGCGGCATTTTCCTACGAGCAGTACTTC
CASSPRAAFSYEQYF
>few|TRBJ2-3|TRBV4-1|.
TGCGCCAGCAGCCAACGTCTTGTCACAGATACGCAGTATTTT
CASSQRLVTDTQYF
>.|TRBJ1-6|TRBV19|.
TGTGCCAGTAGTACGTGGAGTCGGAATTCACCCCTCCACTTT
CASSTWSRNSPLHF
>.|TRBJ2-7|TRBV4-1|TRBD1
TGCGCCAGCAGCCAACCAAACAGGGGGTCCGTCTACGAGCAGTACTTC
CASSQPNRGSVYEQYF
>.|TRBJ2-5|TRBV19|TRBD2
TGTGCCAGTAGTCCCACCTTAGCGGGAGGTTTTGAGACCCAGTACTTC
CASSPTLAGGFETQYF
>.|TRBJ1-5|TRBV6-5|.
TGTGCCAGCAGTTACGAGGGGGGGGCAGGTCAGCCCCAGCATTTT
CASSYEGGAGQPQHF
>.|TRBJ2-4|TRBV28|.
TGTGCCAGCAGCACAAATCTAGCCAAAAACATTCAGTACTTC
CASSTNLAKNIQYF
>.|TRBJ1-5|TRBV2|TRBD1
TGTGCCAGCAGTCCGGGACAGGGCAACCTATATAGCAATCAGCCCCAGCATTTT
CASSPGQGNLYSNQPQHF
>.|TRBJ2-3|TRBV7-4|TRBD1
TGTGCCAGCACTCCGGGACAGGACACAGATACGCAGTATTTT
CASTPGQDTDTQYF
>.|TRBJ2-7|TRBV19|TRBD1
TGTGCCAGTAGTAGCCGGACAGGGGGCTACGAGCAGTACTTC
CASSSRTGGYEQYF
>.|TRBJ2-1|TRBV11-3|.
TGTGCCAGCAGCTTGGGAGGGACAAATGAGCAGTTCTTC
CASSLGGTNEQFF
>.|TRBJ2-1|TRBV24-1|.
TGTGCCACCAGTGCTATAGGGGATGAGCAGTTCTTC
CATSAIGDEQFF
>.|TRBJ1-6|TRBV27|TRBD1
TGTGCCAGCAGTTCCACAGGGGCTGATTCACCCCTCCACTTT
CASSSTGADSPLHF
>.|TRBJ2-5|TRBV5-1|.
TGCGCCAGCAGCTTTCTAACAGCCAGCCAAGAGACCCAGTACTTC
CASSFLTASQETQYF
>few|TRBJ2-7|TRBV27|TRBD1
TGTGCCAGCAGCCCACGGGACAGTTCCTACGAGCAGTACTTC
CASSPRDSSYEQYF
>.|TRBJ1-1|TRBV18|TRBD1
TGTGCCAGCTCCCCGGGACAGGGTAGGACTGAAGCTTTCTTT
CASSPGQGRTEAFF
>.|TRBJ2-5|TRBV4-2|.
TGTGCCAGCAGCCAAGATAGGGGGAGGGGAGGGAGGTACTTC
CASSQDRGRGGRYF
>few|TRBJ1-1|TRBV5-1|.
TGCGCCAGCAGCTTGGAAAGGGCCGGGGGTGAAGCTTTCTTT
CASSLERAGGEAFF
>.|TRBJ1-5|TRBV7-3|.
TGTGCCAGCAGTCGGACAGCCAACGGACCCCAGCATTTT
CASSRTANGPQHF
>.|TRBJ2-5|TRBV7-2|TRBD2
TGTGCCAGCAGCCCTGGGGGGGTGGTAACGGAGACCCAGTACTTC
CASSPGGVVTETQYF
>.|TRBJ2-3|TRBV6-6|TRBD2
TGTGCCAGCAGATTTAAAGCGGGGGGCCCAGATACGCAGTATTTT
CASRFKAGGPDTQYF
>once|TRBJ1-5|TRBV6-5|TRBD1
TGTGCCAGCAGGACAGGGCCTTCCAATCAGCCCCAGCATTTT
CASRTGPSNQPQHF
>.|TRBJ1-5|TRBV24-1|TRBD1
TGTGCCACCGCACCGACAGGGGAAGGGGTCAATCAGCCCCAGCATTTT
CATAPTGEGVNQPQHF
>.|TRBJ2-7|TRBV7-2|.
TGTGCCAGCAGCTTCTCAGGGGGGAGGTCCTACGAGCAGTACTTC
CASSFSGGRSYEQYF
>.|TRBJ1-4|TRBV18|.
TGTGCCAGCTCACGCCAGGGAACTAATGAAAAACTGTTTTTT
CASSRQGTNEKLFF
>.|TRBJ1-5|TRBV19|.
TGTGCCAGTAGTCTCAGGGGTAGCAATCAGCCCCAGCATTTT
CASSLRGSNQPQHF
>.|TRBJ2-7|TRBV7-2|.
TGTGCCAGCAGCCGGACGGGACTCTACGAGCAGTACTTC
CASSRTGLYEQYF
>.|TRBJ1-5|TRBV28|.
TGTGCCAGCAGTTTAATGGTTTCGAGTCAGCCCCAGCATTTT
CASSLMVSSQPQHF
>.|TRBJ2-7|TRBV7-3|.
TGTGCCAGCAGCCGTTCGACTAGAGACGAGCAGTACTTC
CASSRSTRDEQYF
>.|TRBJ2-7|TRBV27|TRBD2
TGTGCCAGCAGTGAATTAAGCGGGAGGGCCGAGCAGTACTTC
CASSELSGRAEQYF